This paragraph reports one TCR beta chain. Its specificity is unknown. This CDR3 comprises 16 residues. Germline V lookup: CDR1 MNHNS, CDR2 SASEGT. The entry originates in a study of blood T cells in healthy people across ages. Overall study findings and caveats: PBMCs that were unsorted prevented a conclusive naive versus antigen-experienced comparison.

Aged about 6 to 90, donors were systemically healthy Caucasians from Russia. Primers used in a second PCR of about 7 to 12 cycles were a sample-barcoded 5' primer and a J-beta primer mix. The template-switch adaptor, which had 12 random nucleotides, put a tag on each cDNA molecule. At least 2.5 million CDR3-containing paired-end reads were obtained per sample. TCRdb reprocessed the 5' RACE reads with MiXCR, giving one entry per CDR3 protein. The sample holds fewer than 750,000 distinct CDR3 sequences, less than 60% seen once. The receptor comes from an elderly man in good health. The V and J genes are TRBV6-1 and TRBJ2-5, with D possibly matching TRBD1 (6 bases). The end of the DNA fits TRBJ2-7 better, so the J call may be wrong. Material for sequencing was blood. The CDR3 region has the DNA TGTGCCAGCAGCTTGGGGACCGGGACACCCTCCTACGAGCAGTACTTC. This sequence encodes CASSLGTGTPSYEQYF.